This TCR beta chain was found in a study of blood T cell repertoires in COVID-19. Study-level background: T cells, B-cell-depleted T cells, or PBMCs supplied cDNA or gDNA.

Germline V gene sequence: CDR1 LGHDT, CDR2 YNNKEL (reference sequence). The CDR3 is 14 residues long. V was pared by 1 base and J by 6 bases, with 7 bases between. Profiled with immunoSEQ multiplex PCR; TCRdb holds only in-frame clones, not every one. The sample lists approximately 110,000 clones, 84% occurring once. This clone was seen a handful of times. This chain uses TRBV3-1 (or the pseudogene TRBV3-2) with TRBJ1-6; D is perhaps TRBD1 (5 bases). Sequencing input: peripheral blood. The TCR was taken from a woman in her 40s with acute or convalescent COVID-19. The CDR3 loop is CASSQGRGNSPLHF. The CDR3 DNA sequence: TGTGCCAGCAGCCAAGGGAGGGGTAATTCACCCCTCCACTTT.